One sample yielded the 18 T cell receptor beta chains listed below, sequenced in a study of T cell responses to AZD1222 COVID-19 vaccine (dated by TCRdb to 2020 to 2023). The time point label, read with the paper, signifies: baseline before first vaccination. The library was obtained by the immunoSEQ multiplex PCR assay. TCRdb obtained this table from immuneACCESS and retained in-frame rearrangements with V and J assigned. These tables miss some clones; where compared with another copy, unresolved V genes account for less than half of the shortfall, and the remainder is unexplained. This sample comprises more than 150,000 clones, roughly 88% of them detected only once. The ten most abundant clones make up approximately 0.97% of the sample. The input for sequencing was peripheral blood, taken on day 0 of AZD1222 vaccination. The receptor source for this set is an adult in good health.

The chain joins TRBV11-2 to TRBJ2-3, with 9 nucleotides matching TRBD2. Looked up from germline, CDR1 is SGHAT and CDR2 is FQNNGV. V was pared by 2 bases and J by 2 bases, with 5 bases of the junction left unmatched. CDR3 length: 16 amino acids. The CDR3 coding sequence is TGTGCCAGCAGCTTACGTACTAGCGGGCTCACAGATACGCAGTATTTT. The encoded protein is CASSLRTSGLTDTQYF.

V usage is TRBV2 and J usage is TRBJ1-6; 7 positions match TRBD1. The V and J ends lost 3 bases and 7 bases, in that order; junction bases with no gene match: 9. The CDR3 covers 16 residues. Per the germline V gene, CDR1 is SNHLY and CDR2 is FYNNEI. The CDR3 bases are TGTGCCAGCAGTGAGGGGCAGACAGGGCCCAATTCACCCCTCCACTTT. Amino acids: CASSEGQTGPNSPLHF.

V gene TRBV7-9 combines with J gene TRBJ1-5; 9 bases agree with TRBD1. Germline trimming cut 0 bases from V and 4 bases from J; bases unmatched to any gene: 4. There are 16 residues in the CDR3. Looked up from germline, CDR1 is SEHNR and CDR2 is FQNEAQ (reference sequence). CDR3 nucleotides: TGTGCCAGCAGCTTAGCGGGAGGGACAGGGAATCAGCCCCAGCATTTT. Its protein product is CASSLAGGTGNQPQHF.

V gene TRBV12-3 or TRBV12-4 combines with J gene TRBJ1-2, with TRBD1 matching 11 bases. J lost 8 bases, V lost 5 bases, and 4 bases had no gene match. The CDR3 consists of 13 residues. The CDR3 coding sequence is TGTGCCAGCAGTCACCGGGACAGGGGGGGCTACACCTTC. It encodes CASSHRDRGGYTF.

This rearrangement joins TRBV6-5 to TRBJ2-3, with D hard to call. The CDR3 spans 13 residues. V gave up 4 bases and J gave up 7 bases, with 12 bases separating them. Germline V gene data show CDR1 as MNHEY and CDR2 as SVGAGI. The CDR3 DNA reads as TGTGCCAGCAGTTTCCTCCCGGATAATACGCAGTATTTT. Protein sequence: CASSFLPDNTQYF.

V gene TRBV2 combines with J gene TRBJ1-5, with D uncertain. Germline CDR1 is SNHLY and CDR2 is FYNNEI. The CDR3 extends over 17 amino acids. Trimming took off 1 base at V and 0 bases at J, with 13 bases between the two ends. This CDR3 reads CASSEGVRPYSNQPQHF. CDR3 sequence (DNA): TGTGCCAGCAGTGAAGGTGTGAGACCATATAGCAATCAGCCCCAGCATTTT.

The V gene is TRBV20-1, the J gene TRBJ1-1; D uncertain. This CDR3 is 15 amino acids long. In germline, CDR1 is DFQATT, CDR2 SNEGSKA (reference sequence). V lost 3 bases and J 3 bases, leaving 17 bases between the germline ends. The CDR3 sequence: CSASLDSVSYTEAFF. In nucleotides, the CDR3 is TGCAGTGCTAGTTTAGATAGCGTAAGTTACACTGAAGCTTTCTTT.

CDR3 loop: CASSHGDTQYF. The CDR3, as DNA: TGTGCCAGCAGCCACGGGGATACGCAGTATTTT. The V gene is TRBV3-1 (or the pseudogene TRBV3-2), the J gene TRBJ2-3; no firm D call. Trimming shortened V by 3 bases and J by 6 bases, and 4 bases separated the two germline ends. Germline lookup yields CDR1 LGHDT and CDR2 YNNKEL (reference sequence). This CDR3 spans 11 amino acids.

The rearrangement uses TRBV5-3 and TRBJ1-1; the match to TRBD1 covers 9 bases. TRBV5-3 counts as an open reading frame of uncertain function. J lost 11 bases, V lost 3 bases, and 5 bases had no gene match. This CDR3 is 12 amino acids long. This CDR3 reads CARSWDRVVAFF. CDR3 coding DNA: TGTGCCAGAAGCTGGGACAGGGTAGTGGCTTTCTTT.

This sequence joins TRBV3-1 (or the pseudogene TRBV3-2) and TRBJ2-5; 8 nucleotides agree with TRBD1. The germline V gene encodes CDR1 LGHDT and CDR2 YNNKEL (reference sequence). CDR3 length: 17 residues. V was clipped by 7 bases and J by 4 bases; unmatched bases: 17. This chain's CDR3 is CASITPKAGGYRETQYF. The CDR3 DNA reads TGTGCCAGCATCACTCCTAAGGCAGGGGGCTATCGAGAGACCCAGTACTTC.

The V gene is TRBV4-3, the J gene TRBJ2-5, with D unresolved. V gave up 4 bases and J gave up 0 bases, with 6 bases separating them. Germline CDR1 and CDR2: LGHNA and YSLEER. The CDR3 runs to 13 residues. CDR3 amino acids: CASSLTYQETQYF. CDR3 DNA sequence: TGCGCCAGCAGCCTGACCTACCAAGAGACCCAGTACTTC.

The rearrangement links TRBV5-1 to TRBJ2-1; 9 nucleotides match TRBD2. Germline-derived CDR1 and CDR2 are SGHRS and YFSETQ. The CDR3 covers 16 residues. With V trimmed by 4 bases and J by 1 base, 6 bases remained unmatched. The CDR3 DNA follows: TGCGCCAGCAGCCCAGGACTAGCGATATCCTACAATGAGCAGTTCTTC. Translated: CASSPGLAISYNEQFF.

As to this clone: Other nucleotide sequences in the sample specify the same CDR3. The chain has TRBV28 and TRBJ2-7; D is unresolved. This CDR3 region has 12 residues. Trimming removed 2 bases from V and 0 bases from J, with 2 bases in between. Germline CDR1 MDHEN, CDR2 SYDVKM. The CDR3 region is CASSLDSYEQYF. Written as DNA, the CDR3 is TGTGCCAGCAGTTTAGACTCCTACGAGCAGTACTTC.

CDR3 residues: CSASILGGEIYNEQFF. CDR3 sequence (DNA): TGCAGTGCTAGTATTCTCGGGGGGGAGATCTACAATGAGCAGTTCTTC. The V call is TRBV20-1, the J call TRBJ2-1; 8 nucleotides agree with TRBD2. Trimming at V came to 3 bases and at J to 3 bases, leaving 10 bases not matched to a gene. The CDR3 runs to 16 residues. Germline loops: CDR1 DFQATT, CDR2 SNEGSKA (reference sequence).

J is TRBJ2-2 and V is TRBV5-6; possible D gene TRBD1, 5 bases. Trimming shortened V by 4 bases and J by 3 bases, and 16 bases separated the two germline ends. The CDR3 runs 16 residues. CDR1 and CDR2 (germline): SGHDT, YYEEEE. CDR3 sequence reads: CASSPRTDRHTGELFF. The CDR3, as DNA: TGTGCCAGCAGCCCGCGTACCGACAGACACACCGGGGAGCTGTTTTTT.

V gene TRBV11-1 combines with J gene TRBJ2-7; 7 positions agree with TRBD1. This CDR3 is 14 amino acids long. Germline-derived CDR1 and CDR2 are SGHAT and FQDESV (reference sequence). The J segment lost 4 bases and the V segment lost 5 bases, leaving 8 bases of the junction unmatched. The CDR3 nucleotides read TGTGCCAGCAGCCCCCCGACAGGGCGGTACGAGCAGTACTTC. This codes for CASSPPTGRYEQYF.

The chain uses TRBV18 and TRBJ1-2, with D tentatively TRBD1 (6 bases). Looked up from germline, CDR1 is KGHSH and CDR2 is LQKENI. This CDR3 is 13 amino acids long. V dropped 2 bases and J dropped 6 bases, with 10 bases sitting between them. The CDR3 nucleotides read TGTGCCAGCTCACCAAGACAGGAAGATGGCTACACCTTC. This encodes CASSPRQEDGYTF.

The CDR3 bases are TGCGCCAGCAGCTGGGGATCAACTAATGAAAAACTGTTTTTT. Translation: CASSWGSTNEKLFF. The rearrangement uses TRBV5-1 and TRBJ1-4, with D unresolved. The CDR3 spans 14 residues. Germline CDR1 and CDR2: SGHRS and YFSETQ. V was clipped by 3 bases and J by 0 bases, with 6 bases between them.